These 25 T cell receptor beta chains were sequenced from one sample in a study of T cells after yellow fever vaccination. TCRdb reanalysed the 5' RACE reads using MiXCR and keeps one entry per CDR3 protein. There are more than 300,000 distinct CDR3 sequences in the sample; over 8.5% occur only once, and 3% to 3.5% lies in the top ten. Source: CD4+ T cells sorted from PBMCs, taken 45 days after the yellow fever booster vaccination. The receptors derive from a man younger than 35 who received the YFV17D yellow fever vaccine.

The chain couples TRBV12-3 or TRBV12-4 to TRBJ2-3; TRBD2 agrees at 10 bases. J was trimmed by 1 base and V by 6 bases; bases with no gene match: 4. This CDR3 has 15 residues. Here the CDR3 reads CASRIAGGGTDTQYF. The CDR3 nucleotides read TGTGCCAGCAGGATAGCGGGGGGCGGCACAGATACGCAGTATTTT.

This clonotype was counted between two and nine times. The V call is TRBV7-9, the J call TRBJ1-6; 8 bases are shared with TRBD1. The CDR3 length is 14 residues. Per the germline V gene, CDR1 is SEHNR and CDR2 is FQNEAQ (reference sequence). With V trimmed by 2 bases and J by 9 bases, 3 bases remained unmatched. The CDR3 DNA is TGTGCCAGCAGCTTAAGCCAGGGGGCTTCACCCCTCCACTTT. The encoded protein is CASSLSQGASPLHF.

The V and J genes are TRBV11-2 and TRBJ1-2; D remains unclear. CDR3 length: 15 residues. From germline, CDR1 is SGHAT and CDR2 FQNNGV. Deletions cut 0 bases from V and 3 bases from J, with 11 bases between. For the CDR3, the DNA is TGTGCCAGCAGCTTAGAAGGAGGAACCTACTATGGCTACACCTTC. Its translation: CASSLEGGTYYGYTF.

This clonotype was picked up many times. The rearrangement uses TRBV11-3 and TRBJ2-7, with D tentatively TRBD2 (5 bases). V was trimmed by 5 bases and J by 13 bases, leaving 18 bases between them. This CDR3 spans 12 amino acids. CDR1 and CDR2 (germline): SGHNT, YENEEA. In nucleotides, the CDR3 is TGTGCCAGCAGCCCCTACGGAGGCGCGTTATACTTC. Amino acid sequence: CASSPYGGALYF. Using reference TRBV11-3 and TRBJ2-7 for the parts outside the CDR3, the full variable domain is EAGVVQSPRYKIIEKKQPVAFWCNPISGHNTLYWYLQNLGQGPELLIRYENEEAVDDSQLPKDRFSAERLKGVDSTLKIQPAELGDSAVYLCASSPYGGALYFGPGTRLTVT.

This clonotype occurred a few times. The chain employs TRBV5-1 and TRBJ2-3, with D maybe TRBD1 (6 bases). V was pared by 7 bases and J by 2 bases, with 20 bases between. Germline V gene lookup returns CDR1 SGHRS and CDR2 YFSETQ. The CDR3 totals 16 residues. CDR3 residues: CASGLHREVITDTQYF. CDR3 sequence (DNA): TGCGCCAGCGGCCTACACAGGGAAGTGATCACAGATACGCAGTATTTT.

The rearrangement joins TRBV9 to TRBJ1-2; 10 nucleotides match TRBD1. Per germline, CDR1 SGDLS and CDR2 YYNGEE. The CDR3 spans 17 residues. V trimming: 1 base; J trimming: 6 bases; junction bases outside the gene matches: 12. CDR3 loop: CASSVSVDRGRRDGYTF. The CDR3 DNA reads as TGTGCCAGCAGCGTATCGGTGGACAGGGGGAGACGGGATGGCTACACCTTC. The full variable domain, its missing parts supplied by reference TRBV9 and TRBJ1-2, is DSGVTQTPKHLITATGQRVTLRCSPRSGDLSVYWYQQSLDQGLQFLIQYYNGEERAKGNILERFSAQQFPDLHSELNLSSLELGDSALYFCASSVSVDRGRRDGYTFGSGTRLTVV.

The chain is built from TRBV20-1 and TRBJ1-4; D gene ambiguous. Trimming took 0 bases from V and 1 from J, leaving 9 bases between them. CDR1 DFQATT and CDR2 SNEGSKA come from the germline V gene (reference sequence). The CDR3 extends over 15 amino acids. The CDR3 nucleotides are TGCAGTGCTAGAGATCAGTTAGGAACTAATGAAAAACTGTTTTTT. Encoded protein: CSARDQLGTNEKLFF.

This clonotype occurred a few times. This CDR3 reads CASSPLLDFRTQYF. The CDR3 region has the DNA TGTGCCAGCAGTCCCCTTTTGGACTTTCGGACTCAGTACTTC. The chain carries TRBV3-1 and TRBJ2-4, with D possibly TRBD2 on 5 matching bases. Germline CDR1 LGHDT, CDR2 YNNKEL (reference sequence). V lost 6 bases and J 12 bases, leaving 21 bases between the germline ends. The CDR3 covers 14 residues. The variable domain in full, with the rest retrieved from reference TRBV3-1 and TRBJ2-4, is DTAVSQTPKYLVTQMGNDKSIKCEQNLGHDTMYWYKQDSKKFLKIMFSYNNKELIINETVPNRFSPKSPDKAHLNLHINSLELGDSAVYFCASSPLLDFRTQYFGAGTRLSVL.

This clonotype came up a few times. This sequence joins TRBV7-6 and TRBJ2-2; D possibly matches TRBD1 or TRBD2 (5 bases each). The CDR3 extends over 15 amino acids. Germline V gives CDR1 SGHVS, CDR2 FNYEAQ. Trimming removed 2 bases from V and 6 bases from J, with 13 bases in between. Written as DNA, the CDR3 is TGTGCCAGCAGCTTAAGGGGCGCCGGGGCCGGGGAGCTGTTTTTT. Amino acid sequence: CASSLRGAGAGELFF. Together with reference TRBV7-6 and TRBJ2-2, the CDR3 gives the full variable domain: GAGVSQSPRYKVTKRGQDVALRCDPISGHVSLYWYRQALGQGPEFLTYFNYEAQQDKSGLPNDRFSAERPEGSISTLTIQRTEQRDSAMYRCASSLRGAGAGELFFGEGSRLTVL.

This clonotype has just a few counts. The V call is TRBV7-2, the J call TRBJ2-5; D assignment may be TRBD1 or TRBD2 (5 bases each). Germline CDR1 SGHTA, CDR2 FQGNSA. This CDR3 has 15 residues. V lost 1 base to trimming and J lost 4 bases, with 13 bases between them. The CDR3 nucleotides are TGTGCCAGCAGCTTAGTGTATTGGGACGGAGAGACCCAGTACTTC. Its protein is CASSLVYWDGETQYF.

The chain links TRBV3-1 to TRBJ1-5; D gene unclear. This CDR3 spans 13 amino acids. V dropped 1 base and J dropped 5 bases, with 6 bases sitting between them. Germline values: CDR1 LGHDT, CDR2 YNNKEL (reference sequence). This CDR3 is CASSQGNYQPQHF. Here the CDR3 DNA reads TGTGCCAGCAGCCAAGGCAACTATCAGCCCCAGCATTTT.

There are a few counts of this clonotype. V is TRBV27 and J is TRBJ1-5; 10 bases match TRBD1. V was pared by 5 bases and J by 10 bases, with 11 bases of the junction left unmatched. Germline CDR1 is MNHEY and CDR2 is SMNVEV (reference sequence). The CDR3 consists of 15 residues. The CDR3 bases are TGTGCCAGCAGTCCCGGGACAGGGGTATGGGGACCCCAGCATTTT. Translation: CASSPGTGVWGPQHF.

As regards this clonotype: Relative to the germline gene, one junction end is altered; a read error may explain this. Here the CDR3 DNA reads TGCAGTGCGGAAGAGATGGGGGGATATAGCCATCAGCCCCAGCATTTT. This sequence encodes CSAEEMGGYSHQPQHF. The V gene is TRBV20-1, the J gene TRBJ1-5; D may be TRBD1 (5 bases). Germline CDR1 reads DFQATT; CDR2 reads SNEGSKA (reference sequence). CDR3 length equals 16 residues.

This clonotype occurred a few times. This chain joins TRBV25-1 and TRBJ2-2, with TRBD1 as a possible D gene (6 bases). CDR3 length: 11 amino acids. V was cut by 7 bases and J by 10 bases, with 10 bases left in between. Germline lookup yields CDR1 MGHDK and CDR2 SYGVNS. The CDR3 sequence: CASTGQQELFF. CDR3 DNA sequence: TGTGCCAGCACCGGACAGCAGGAGCTGTTTTTT.

V gene TRBV9 combines with J gene TRBJ2-3; the D is unclear. The germline V gene has CDR1 SGDLS and CDR2 YYNGEE. The V gene lost 0 bases and the J gene lost 3 bases, with 8 bases spanning the gap. The CDR3 has 14 amino acids. CDR3 loop: CASSVVEKTDTQYF. In DNA form, the CDR3 reads TGTGCCAGCAGCGTAGTTGAAAAAACAGATACGCAGTATTTT.

The rearrangement links TRBV25-1 to TRBJ2-7; possible D gene TRBD2, 6 bases. This CDR3 has 18 residues. CDR1 and CDR2 from the germline V gene are MGHDK and SYGVNS. Trimming left V 5 bases short and J 3 bases short, with 26 bases between. This CDR3 is CASSLPPGFGGKGYEQYV. The CDR3 nucleotides read TGTGCCAGCAGTCTACCCCCGGGGTTCGGGGGTAAAGGCTACGAGCAGTACGTC.

This clonotype occurred a few times. The gene calls are TRBV3-1 and TRBJ2-5, with D uncertain. Germline V CDR1 and CDR2: LGHDT, YNNKEL (reference sequence). CDR3 length: 12 amino acids. V was clipped by 1 base and J by 7 bases, with 7 bases between them. The CDR3 protein is CASSQGVRTQYF. The DNA of the CDR3 is TGTGCCAGCAGCCAAGGGGTGAGGACCCAGTACTTC.

The chain combines TRBV30 with TRBJ2-1, with TRBD2 identical over 10 bases. V dropped 0 bases and J dropped 10; count of bases not matched to a gene: 9. The CDR3 has 15 amino acids. Germline CDR1 reads GTSNPN; CDR2 reads SVGIG (reference sequence). CDR3 in amino acids: CAWSVTFASGGEQFF. DNA of the CDR3: TGTGCCTGGAGTGTTACCTTCGCTAGCGGGGGCGAGCAGTTCTTC.

This clonotype turned up a few times. The V and J genes are TRBV4-2 and TRBJ1-2; D unresolved. CDR1 and CDR2 from the germline V gene are LGHNA and YNFKEQ. V lost 0 bases and J lost 0, with 8 bases in between. The CDR3 length is 15 residues. The CDR3 DNA reads as TGTGCCAGCAGCCAAGATCTAAATGCTAACTATGGCTACACCTTC. This gives the protein CASSQDLNANYGYTF.

This chain links TRBV6-5 with TRBJ2-2; 7 nucleotides agree with TRBD2. Trimming cost V 6 bases and J 0 bases; bases outside gene matches: 4. The CDR3 has 15 residues. CDR1 MNHEY and CDR2 SVGAGI come from the germline V gene. CDR3 nucleotide sequence: TGTGCCAGCAGACGGGGACTACCGAACACCGGGGAGCTGTTTTTT. Translation gives CASRRGLPNTGELFF.

This clonotype was detected many times. The chain carries TRBV6-2 or TRBV6-3 and TRBJ1-1, with D possibly being TRBD1 (6 bases). Germline V gene lookup returns CDR1 MNHEY and CDR2 SVGEGT. The CDR3 runs 15 residues. The ends were cut back, 6 bases at V and 4 bases at J, with 18 bases in the middle. The CDR3 nucleotides are TGTGCCAGCAGGACCGTACAGGGTCGGGGCACTGAAGCTTTCTTT. Translated: CASRTVQGRGTEAFF.

This clonotype was counted only a few times. The genes are TRBV7-9 and TRBJ2-1, with a possible D match to TRBD2 (5 bases). There are 17 residues in the CDR3. The V end was cut by 3 bases, the J end by 0 bases, with 15 bases between. Germline V lookup: CDR1 SEHNR, CDR2 FQNEAQ (reference sequence). In DNA form, the CDR3 reads TGTGCCAGCAGCTTGGGAGTACCCCACCTCTCCTACAATGAGCAGTTCTTC. Translating gives CASSLGVPHLSYNEQFF.

Only a few counts were recorded for this clonotype. V usage is TRBV6-1 and J usage is TRBJ1-6, with D maybe TRBD1 (5 bases). Germline loops: CDR1 MNHNS, CDR2 SASEGT. The CDR3 runs to 14 residues. Deletions cut 6 bases from V and 5 bases from J, with 11 bases between. CDR3: CASSVDRDNSPLHF. The CDR3 nucleotides are TGTGCCAGCAGCGTCGACAGAGATAATTCACCCCTCCACTTT.

This clonotype came up many times. Germline is not matched at one junction end, which may reflect a read error. The chain combines TRBV7-7 with TRBJ2-5, with D maybe TRBD2 (5 bases). The CDR3 totals 14 residues. CDR1 is SSHAT, CDR2 FNYEAQ, per germline (reference sequence). The DNA of the CDR3 is TGTGCTAGCAGCCGAAGGTGGGAGTGGGAGACCCAGTACTTC. Translated, it gives CASSRRWEWETQYF.

The V and J genes are TRBV7-9 and TRBJ2-5; D possibly corresponds to TRBD1 (6 bases). Germline V gives CDR1 SEHNR, CDR2 FQNEAQ (reference sequence). CDR3 length equals 14 residues. Trimming took 5 bases from V and 0 from J, leaving 10 bases between them. Here the CDR3 DNA reads TGTGCCAGCAGCAGGCGACAGGACCAAGAGACCCAGTACTTC. This gives the protein CASSRRQDQETQYF.